What follows are 25 T cell receptor beta chains derived from one specimen sequenced in a study of OX40 agonist ivuxolimab in advanced cancers. Profiling relied on immunoSEQ multiplex PCR, and the TCRdb table lists in-frame clones only, not all of them. The sample lists 67,000 or so clones; approximately 90% were seen once. This specimen was CD4+ or CD8+ T cells sorted from blood, taken in a trial of the OX40 agonist ivuxolimab. Every receptor here comes from an adult with an advanced solid tumor such as melanoma, head and neck, liver or kidney cancer.

The J gene is TRBJ2-3, the V gene TRBV6-1; TRBD2 agrees at 15 bases. The CDR3 spans 19 residues. The germline CDR1 and CDR2 sequences are MNHNS and SASEGT. Trimming took 2 bases from V and 1 from J; bases not matched to a gene: 7. CDR3 sequence (DNA): TGTGCCAGCAGTGAACGGGGGACTAGCGGGAGGAGGCGCACAGATACGCAGTATTTT. Its protein product is CASSERGTSGRRRTDTQYF.

V and J are TRBV29-1 and TRBJ2-7; D is possibly TRBD1 (6 bases). This CDR3 spans 12 amino acids. CDR1 SQVTM and CDR2 ANQGSEA come from the germline V gene. V was clipped by 5 bases and J by 1 base, with 9 bases between them. CDR3: CSVSRGSYEQYF. CDR3 in DNA: TGCAGCGTTTCCAGGGGTTCCTACGAGCAGTACTTC.

The rearrangement links TRBV7-2 to TRBJ1-1, with a tentative D call TRBD1 (6 bases). The ends were cut back, 2 bases at V and 4 bases at J, with 8 bases in the middle. Per the germline V gene, CDR1 is SGHTA and CDR2 is FQGNSA. CDR3 length equals 13 residues. The CDR3 DNA reads as TGTGCCAGCAGCTTAACAGGGACCACTGAAGCTTTCTTT. It codes for CASSLTGTTEAFF.

This clone occurred once. This chain links TRBV30 with TRBJ1-2; 7 bases match TRBD1. This CDR3 comprises 14 residues. Germline assignment: CDR1 GTSNPN and CDR2 SVGIG (reference sequence). Trimming removed 2 bases from V and 6 bases from J; junction bases left unmatched: 9. CDR3 bases: TGTGCCTGGAGTAGGACAGGTGGGATGAATGGCTACACCTTC. This translates into CAWSRTGGMNGYTF.

The rearrangement uses TRBV7-9 and TRBJ2-5; D call uncertain. The CDR3 covers 11 residues. V dropped 7 bases and J dropped 3 bases, with 6 bases sitting between them. CDR1 and CDR2 from the germline V gene are SEHNR and FQNEAQ (reference sequence). The CDR3 DNA is TGTGCCAGCACGGCCGAAGAGACCCAGTACTTC. It translates to CASTAEETQYF.

The chain couples TRBV29-1 to TRBJ2-3; TRBD1 agrees at 10 bases. Germline values: CDR1 SQVTM, CDR2 ANQGSEA. With V trimmed by 3 bases and J by 3 bases, 6 bases remained unmatched. This CDR3 is built from 15 residues. The CDR3 DNA is TGCAGCGTTGAGCTCGGGACAGGGGCGACAGATACGCAGTATTTT. Amino acid sequence: CSVELGTGATDTQYF.

The chain is built from TRBV5-1 and TRBJ1-1, with 8 positions matching TRBD1. This CDR3 comprises 14 residues. The V gene's germline CDR1 is SGHRS and CDR2 YFSETQ. The junction had 7 bases not matched to a gene; V was cut back by 4 bases and J by 5 bases. The DNA for the CDR3 is TGCGCCAGCAGCACTCCAGGGGGCGATACTGAAGCTTTCTTT. As protein: CASSTPGGDTEAFF. Supplemented by reference TRBV5-1 and TRBJ1-1, the full variable domain reads KAGVTQTPRYLIKTRGQQVTLSCSPISGHRSVSWYQQTPGQGLQFLFEYFSETQRNKGNFPGRFSGRQFSNSRSEMNVSTLELGDSALYLCASSTPGGDTEAFFGQGTRLTVV.

This clone was seen a single time. The genes are TRBV27 and TRBJ2-7; 8 bases are shared with TRBD2. The V gene's germline CDR1 is MNHEY and CDR2 SMNVEV (reference sequence). This CDR3 has 13 residues. V shed 6 bases, J shed 3 bases, and the junction held 4 bases outside the gene matches. This CDR3 reads CASSKGTSYEQYF. CDR3 in DNA: TGTGCCAGCAGCAAAGGGACTAGCTACGAGCAGTACTTC.

The chain couples TRBV9 to TRBJ2-1, with unresolved D. V shed 4 bases and J shed 4 bases, with 9 bases lying between them. The CDR3 consists of 13 residues. Germline lookup yields CDR1 SGDLS and CDR2 YYNGEE. The DNA for the CDR3 is TGTGCCAGCAGCCCCATAGCATACAATGAGCAGTTCTTC. It translates to CASSPIAYNEQFF.

The rearrangement links TRBV25-1 to TRBJ2-1, with 10 bases aligning to TRBD1. This CDR3 is built from 14 residues. Looked up from germline, CDR1 is MGHDK and CDR2 is SYGVNS. The trim removed 8 bases at V and 3 bases at J, leaving 4 bases unmatched. CDR3 nucleotides: TGTGCCAGCGTGGACAGGGGGAACTACAATGAGCAGTTCTTC. This codes for CASVDRGNYNEQFF.

The chain joins TRBV29-1 to TRBJ2-3; the D is unclear. The CDR3 is made up of 13 amino acids. Trimming cost V 6 bases and J 2 bases, with 12 bases left between them. In germline, CDR1 is SQVTM, CDR2 ANQGSEA. CDR3 protein: CSVQYPNTDTQYF. CDR3 nucleotides: TGCAGCGTCCAATATCCTAACACAGATACGCAGTATTTT.

This chain uses TRBV5-1 with TRBJ1-2; TRBD1 is a possible D gene (6 bases). Germline V lookup: CDR1 SGHRS, CDR2 YFSETQ. Trimming left V 7 bases short and J 8 bases short, with 15 bases between. The length of the CDR3 is 12 residues. This CDR3 is CASGPSGGGYTF. The CDR3 coding sequence is TGCGCCAGCGGCCCATCGGGGGGCGGCTACACCTTC.

The chain uses TRBV7-2 and TRBJ2-4; unclear D gene. The CDR3 covers 15 residues. Germline CDR1 is SGHTA and CDR2 is FQGNSA. Trimming took 5 bases from V and 5 from J, leaving 16 bases between them. The CDR3 region is CASSQDPRQQNIQYF. For the CDR3, the DNA is TGTGCCAGCAGCCAAGATCCGAGACAACAAAACATTCAGTACTTC. The variable domain in full, with the rest retrieved from reference TRBV7-2 and TRBJ2-4, is GAGVSQSPSNKVTEKGKDVELRCDPISGHTALYWYRQSLGQGLEFLIYFQGNSAPDKSGLPSDRFSAERTGGSVSTLTIQRTQQEDSAVYLCASSQDPRQQNIQYFGAGTRLSVL.

The chain is built from TRBV7-2 and TRBJ2-2; the D gene is possibly TRBD1 (5 bases). Trimming took off 5 bases at V and 6 bases at J, with 10 bases between the two ends. Germline CDR1 reads SGHTA; CDR2 reads FQGNSA. The CDR3 is made up of 13 amino acids. DNA of the CDR3: TGTGCCAGCAGCGGTCAGGGCGCCGGGGAGCTGTTTTTT. This sequence encodes CASSGQGAGELFF.

V is TRBV7-2 and J is TRBJ1-1, with TRBD1 matching over 8 bases. V lost 3 bases and J lost 0; bases outside the gene matches: 3. This CDR3 spans 15 amino acids. The germline gives CDR1 SGHTA, CDR2 FQGNSA. CDR3 amino acids: CASSFSRGLNTEAFF. The CDR3 bases are TGTGCCAGCAGCTTTTCCAGGGGGCTGAACACTGAAGCTTTCTTT.

The chain links TRBV5-6 to TRBJ2-7, with a tentative D call TRBD1 (5 bases). The V gene lost 3 bases and the J gene lost 3 bases, with 10 bases spanning the gap. The CDR3 covers 13 residues. Germline CDR1 is SGHDT and CDR2 is YYEEEE. The CDR3 DNA sequence: TGTGCCAGCAGCTCCATGACAGTCTACGAGCAGTACTTC. Residues: CASSSMTVYEQYF.

V and J are TRBV19 and TRBJ1-2, with D perhaps matching TRBD1 (6 bases). The V gene's germline CDR1 is LNHDA and CDR2 SQIVND (reference sequence). The CDR3 loop spans 14 amino acids. CDR3: CATTPDRSNYGYTF. In DNA, the CDR3 is TGTGCTACTACCCCGGACAGATCTAACTATGGCTACACCTTC.

The chain joins TRBV27 to TRBJ2-1; no reliable D call. The CDR3 spans 15 residues. With 3 bases removed from V and 2 bases from J, the gap between germline ends came to 11 bases. CDR1 and CDR2 from the germline V gene are MNHEY and SMNVEV (reference sequence). CDR3 sequence reads: CASSLQWGTYNEQFF. DNA for the CDR3: TGTGCCAGCAGTTTGCAGTGGGGAACCTACAATGAGCAGTTCTTC.

The V gene is TRBV15, the J gene TRBJ2-5; D possibly corresponds to TRBD1 (5 bases). CDR1 is LNHNV, CDR2 YYDKDF, per germline (reference sequence). The CDR3 is 14 residues long. The V end lost 0 bases, the J end lost 4 bases, and 9 bases lay between the germline ends. This CDR3 reads CATSRDRGPETQYF. The CDR3, as DNA: TGTGCCACCAGCAGAGATAGGGGCCCAGAGACCCAGTACTTC.

This clone was picked up a small number of times. The chain carries TRBV6-1 and TRBJ2-7, with 8 bases aligning to TRBD2. The CDR3 extends over 16 amino acids. In germline, CDR1 is MNHNS, CDR2 SASEGT. J gave up 6 bases and V 5 bases, and 15 bases lay outside the gene matches. This CDR3 reads CASSKEVSGAEGEQYF. CDR3 coding DNA: TGTGCCAGCAGTAAAGAGGTTAGCGGGGCAGAGGGCGAGCAGTACTTC.

The chain links TRBV7-3 to TRBJ1-5; D call uncertain. CDR1 and CDR2 from the germline V gene are SGHTA and FQGTGA. The V end lost 1 base, the J end lost 5 bases, and 6 bases lay between the germline ends. CDR3 length equals 13 residues. This CDR3 reads CASSLMGDQPQHF. The DNA of the CDR3 is TGTGCCAGCAGCTTAATGGGAGATCAGCCCCAGCATTTT. Drawing the rest from reference TRBV7-3 and TRBJ1-5, the complete variable domain is GAGVSQTPSNKVTEKGKYVELRCDPISGHTALYWYRQSLGQGPEFLIYFQGTGAADDSGLPNDRFFAVRPEGSVSTLKIQRTERGDSAVYLCASSLMGDQPQHFGDGTRLSIL.

The CDR3: CASSVGTRSGAGELFF. DNA for the CDR3: TGCGCCAGCAGCGTGGGGACTAGATCTGGCGCCGGGGAGCTGTTTTTT. The rearrangement uses TRBV5-1 and TRBJ2-2, with 8 positions matching TRBD2. The germline V gene encodes CDR1 SGHRS and CDR2 YFSETQ. The CDR3 runs 16 residues. V trimming: 4 bases; J trimming: 6 bases; junction bases outside the gene matches: 11.

This clone was picked up one time. The chain uses TRBV7-2 and TRBJ1-3; possibly TRBD1 for D (6 bases). Looked up from germline, CDR1 is SGHTA and CDR2 is FQGNSA. V dropped 4 bases and J dropped 0 bases, with 13 bases sitting between them. This CDR3 spans 16 amino acids. CDR3 sequence: CASSWLQGYSGNTIYF. The DNA for the CDR3 is TGTGCCAGCAGCTGGCTACAGGGATACTCTGGAAACACCATATATTTT.

This sequence joins TRBV28 and TRBJ1-5; 10 nucleotides align to TRBD1. V trimming: 4 bases; J trimming: 3 bases; junction bases outside the gene matches: 15. The germline CDR1 and CDR2 sequences are MDHEN and SYDVKM. CDR3 length: 19 amino acids. CDR3 DNA: TGTGCCAGCAGTTCTTTCCGGGACAGGGGAGCGGCTTTCAATCAGCCCCAGCATTTT. The encoded protein is CASSSFRDRGAAFNQPQHF.

The J gene is TRBJ1-4, the V gene TRBV19; no clear D gene. The V and J ends lost 6 bases and 3 bases respectively, with 17 bases between them. Germline CDR1 and CDR2: LNHDA and SQIVND (reference sequence). The CDR3 contains 16 residues. In nucleotides, the CDR3 is TGTGCCAGTAGAAGAGGCGGACGGGAGGCTAATGAAAAACTGTTTTTT. This codes for CASRRGGREANEKLFF.